The 2 T cell receptor beta chains below come from one sample, sequenced in a study of blood T cells in healthy people across ages (dated by TCRdb to the mid-2010s). The library was made by 5' RACE. Data came from an Illumina HiSeq 2500. A second about 7 to 11 cycle PCR used a sample-barcoded 5' primer and a J-beta primer mix. TCRdb reran the public reads through fastp at Q25 and MiXCR, keeping productive beta chains. Each entry merges the rows of one CDR3 protein and shows their most common DNA and genes. For this sample the table gives about 1.6 million distinct CDR3 sequences, of which approximately 32% were detected only once. About 11% of the sample is held by the ten biggest clonotypes. The sequenced material came from blood. All receptors derive from a woman aged 30 to 39 in good health.

J is TRBJ1-1 and V is TRBV5-1, with a tentative D call TRBD1 (6 bases). Germline lookup yields CDR1 SGHRS and CDR2 YFSETQ. This CDR3 comprises 13 residues. V was pared by 4 bases and J by 3 bases, with 10 bases between. CDR3 DNA sequence: TGCGCCAGCAGCGCCGGGACATACACTGAAGCTTTCTTT. This codes for CASSAGTYTEAFF.

This clonotype showed up just a few times. J is TRBJ2-6 and V is TRBV11-2; 9 bases are shared with TRBD1. The germline CDR1 and CDR2 sequences are SGHAT and FQNNGV. V was pared by 5 bases and J by 3 bases, with 5 bases of the junction left unmatched. This CDR3 region has 16 residues. CDR3 sequence reads: CASSRDRAFGANVLTF. The CDR3 DNA sequence: TGTGCCAGCAGCCGGGACAGGGCTTTTGGGGCCAACGTCCTGACTTTC.